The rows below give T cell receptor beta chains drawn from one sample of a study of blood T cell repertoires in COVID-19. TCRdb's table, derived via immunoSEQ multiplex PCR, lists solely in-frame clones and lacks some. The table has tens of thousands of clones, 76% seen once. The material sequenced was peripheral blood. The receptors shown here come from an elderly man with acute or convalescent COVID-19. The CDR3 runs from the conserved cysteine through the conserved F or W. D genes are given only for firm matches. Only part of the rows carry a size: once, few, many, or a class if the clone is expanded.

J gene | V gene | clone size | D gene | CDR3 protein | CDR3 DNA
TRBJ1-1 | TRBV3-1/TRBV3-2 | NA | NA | CASSLFGGRDTEAFF | TGTGCCAGCAGCCTTTTTGGGGGCCGAGACACTGAAGCTTTCTTT
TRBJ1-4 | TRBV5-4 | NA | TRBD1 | CASSFGQGNEKLFF | TGTGCCAGCAGCTTCGGACAGGGGAATGAAAAACTGTTTTTT
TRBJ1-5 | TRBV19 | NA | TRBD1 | CASSPRGTANQPQHF | TGTGCCAGTAGTCCCCGAGGGACAGCTAATCAGCCCCAGCATTTT
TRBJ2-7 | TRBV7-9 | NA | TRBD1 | CASSATGGYEQYF | TGTGCCAGCAGCGCGACAGGGGGCTACGAGCAGTACTTC
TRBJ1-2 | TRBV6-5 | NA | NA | CASSYSGQGPYGYTF | TGTGCCAGCAGTTACTCGGGGCAGGGCCCTTATGGCTACACCTTC
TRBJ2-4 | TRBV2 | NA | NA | CASFTQGSKNIQYF | TGTGCCAGCTTCACCCAGGGTTCCAAAAACATTCAGTACTTC
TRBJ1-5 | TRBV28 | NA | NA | CASSLGGRANQPQHF | TGTGCCAGCAGTTTAGGTGGCAGGGCTAATCAGCCCCAGCATTTT
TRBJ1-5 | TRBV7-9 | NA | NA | CASSLGAGRNQPQHF | TGTGCCAGCAGCTTAGGGGCAGGCCGGAATCAGCCCCAGCATTTT
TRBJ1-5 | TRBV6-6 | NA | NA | CASTSSQRGQPQHF | TGTGCCAGCACCTCTTCCCAACGCGGGCAGCCCCAGCATTTT
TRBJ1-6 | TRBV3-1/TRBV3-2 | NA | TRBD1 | CASSQGQGANSPLHF | TGTGCCAGCAGCCAAGGGCAGGGGGCGAATTCACCCCTCCACTTT
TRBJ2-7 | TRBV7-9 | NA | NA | CASSSGQFSEQYF | TGTGCCAGCAGCTCTGGGCAGTTCAGCGAGCAGTACTTC
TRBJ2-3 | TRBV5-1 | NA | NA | CASSYTGQKDTQYF | TGCGCCAGCAGTTATACAGGGCAGAAAGATACGCAGTATTTT
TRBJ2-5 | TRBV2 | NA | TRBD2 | CASGRRGETQYF | TGTGCCAGCGGGAGGCGGGGGGAGACCCAGTACTTC
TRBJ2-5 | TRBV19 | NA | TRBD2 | CASSRASGGQTQYF | TGTGCCAGTTCAAGGGCTAGCGGGGGTCAGACCCAGTACTTC
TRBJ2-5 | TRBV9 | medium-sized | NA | CASSVEDWVGQETQYF | TGTGCCAGCAGCGTAGAAGACTGGGTCGGTCAAGAGACCCAGTACTTC
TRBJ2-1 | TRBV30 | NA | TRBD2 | CAWTASGVLDEQFF | TGTGCCTGGACTGCTAGCGGAGTCCTAGATGAGCAGTTCTTC
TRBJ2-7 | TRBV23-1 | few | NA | CASSHSVGPGGYEQYF | TGCGCCAGCAGTCACTCGGTGGGCCCAGGGGGGTACGAGCAGTACTTC
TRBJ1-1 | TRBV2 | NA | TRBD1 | CASSTGGPNTEAFF | TGTGCCAGCAGTACAGGGGGCCCGAACACTGAAGCTTTCTTT
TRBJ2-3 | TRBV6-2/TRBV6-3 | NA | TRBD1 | CASSRTGTDTQYF | TGTGCCAGCAGTCGGACAGGGACAGATACGCAGTATTTT
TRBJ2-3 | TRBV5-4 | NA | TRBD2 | CASSSGTSGGATDTQYF | TGTGCCAGCAGCTCTGGGACTAGCGGGGGGGCGACAGATACGCAGTATTTT
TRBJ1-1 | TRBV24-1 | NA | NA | CATSPGEGAEAFF | TGTGCCACCAGTCCAGGGGAAGGGGCTGAAGCTTTCTTT
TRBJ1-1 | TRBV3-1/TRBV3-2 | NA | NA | CASSWTEMNTEAFF | TGTGCCAGCAGCTGGACAGAGATGAACACTGAAGCTTTCTTT
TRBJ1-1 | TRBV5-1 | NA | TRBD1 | CASRLGFGQGTNTEAFF | TGCGCCAGCAGACTGGGATTTGGACAGGGGACGAACACTGAAGCTTTCTTT
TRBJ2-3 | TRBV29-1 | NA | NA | CSVDTGLDTQYF | TGCAGCGTCGATACGGGACTAGATACGCAGTATTTT
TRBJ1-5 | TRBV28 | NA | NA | CASSLGHSNQPQHF | TGTGCCAGCAGTTTAGGGCATAGCAATCAGCCCCAGCATTTT
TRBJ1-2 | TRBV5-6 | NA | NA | CASSLVGRGRAYGYTF | TGTGCCAGCAGCTTGGTGGGACGAGGGAGGGCCTATGGCTACACCTTC